This is a list of T cell receptor beta chains from one sample in a study of shared clonotypes between healthy human individuals. Some clones are missing from TCRdb's copy, which holds only in-frame ones; the method was immunoSEQ multiplex PCR. The profile covers roughly 1,800,000 clones, with roughly 94% appearing a single time and 1.2% taken by the ten largest. Sequenced: naive CD8+ T cells sorted from blood. Receptors were obtained from a man younger than 35 in good health. Both conserved end residues are part of each CDR3. Fields, in order: CDR3 protein, CDR3 DNA, J gene, D gene, V gene, clone size. A D gene is named only where the DNA matches it firmly. The size field is filled for only some rows; it gives once, few, many or a size class.

CDR3 protein: CASSPDVSGYYEQYF
CDR3 DNA: TGTGCCAGCAGCCCAGACGTGTCCGGTTACTACGAGCAGTACTTC
J gene: TRBJ2-7
D gene: .
V gene: TRBV6-5
clone size: .

CDR3 protein: CATSSMRGDTEAFF
CDR3 DNA: TGTGCCACCAGCTCAATGAGAGGGGACACTGAAGCTTTCTTT
J gene: TRBJ1-1
D gene: .
V gene: TRBV15
clone size: .

CDR3 protein: CASSRDSEERAFF
CDR3 DNA: TGTGCCAGCAGCCGGGACAGTGAGGAGAGAGCTTTCTTT
J gene: TRBJ1-1
D gene: TRBD1
V gene: TRBV5-4
clone size: .

CDR3 protein: CASKGDRGIWAKNIQYF
CDR3 DNA: TGTGCCAGCAAGGGGGACAGGGGAATATGGGCCAAAAACATTCAGTACTTC
J gene: TRBJ2-4
D gene: TRBD1
V gene: TRBV2
clone size: .

CDR3 protein: CASSIMTGHGYTF
CDR3 DNA: TGTGCCAGCAGCATCATGACAGGTCATGGCTACACCTTC
J gene: TRBJ1-2
D gene: .
V gene: TRBV7-8
clone size: .

CDR3 protein: CASSQEPGAYEQYF
CDR3 DNA: TGCGCCAGCAGCCAAGAACCGGGAGCCTACGAGCAGTACTTC
J gene: TRBJ2-7
D gene: .
V gene: TRBV4-1
clone size: .

CDR3 protein: CSVEHYNEQFF
CDR3 DNA: TGCAGCGTTGAACATTACAATGAGCAGTTCTTC
J gene: TRBJ2-1
D gene: .
V gene: TRBV29-1
clone size: once

CDR3 protein: CASSPKVQAATNEKLFF
CDR3 DNA: TGTGCCAGCTCACCAAAAGTCCAGGCCGCAACTAATGAAAAACTGTTTTTT
J gene: TRBJ1-4
D gene: .
V gene: TRBV18
clone size: .

CDR3 protein: CASSQVGAGGWDEQFF
CDR3 DNA: TGCGCCAGCAGCCAAGTCGGGGCAGGGGGTTGGGATGAGCAGTTCTTC
J gene: TRBJ2-1
D gene: TRBD1
V gene: TRBV4-1
clone size: .

CDR3 protein: CASSLLPQVSGANVLTF
CDR3 DNA: TGTGCCAGCAGCCTACTACCACAGGTTTCTGGGGCCAACGTCCTGACTTTC
J gene: TRBJ2-6
D gene: .
V gene: TRBV9
clone size: .

CDR3 protein: CASSVGGTGAAFF
CDR3 DNA: TGTGCCAGCAGCGTAGGGGGGACAGGGGCGGCTTTCTTT
J gene: TRBJ1-1
D gene: TRBD1
V gene: TRBV9
clone size: .

CDR3 protein: CASSFSFYEQYF
CDR3 DNA: TGTGCCAGCAGCTTTAGCTTTTACGAGCAGTACTTC
J gene: TRBJ2-7
D gene: .
V gene: TRBV7-9
clone size: .

CDR3 protein: CASSMAGFGYGYTF
CDR3 DNA: TGTGCCAGTAGTATGGCAGGTTTTGGCTATGGCTACACCTTC
J gene: TRBJ1-2
D gene: .
V gene: TRBV19
clone size: once

CDR3 protein: CASSWDRANYGYTF
CDR3 DNA: TGCGCCAGCAGCTGGGACAGGGCCAACTATGGCTACACCTTC
J gene: TRBJ1-2
D gene: TRBD1
V gene: TRBV5-1
clone size: .

CDR3 protein: CASSQVKGSYNEQFF
CDR3 DNA: TGCGCCAGCAGCCAAGTCAAAGGATCTTACAATGAGCAGTTCTTC
J gene: TRBJ2-1
D gene: .
V gene: TRBV4-1
clone size: .

CDR3 protein: CASSFSSSSYEQYF
CDR3 DNA: TGTGCCAGCAGCTTTTCGAGTTCCTCCTACGAGCAGTACTTC
J gene: TRBJ2-7
D gene: .
V gene: TRBV5-6
clone size: .

CDR3 protein: CASSLGNFQGNEKLFF
CDR3 DNA: TGTGCCAGCAGCTTAGGAAATTTCCAGGGTAATGAAAAACTGTTTTTT
J gene: TRBJ1-4
D gene: .
V gene: TRBV5-4
clone size: .

CDR3 protein: CASSLGLSYEQYF
CDR3 DNA: TGTGCCAGCAGCTTAGGGCTCTCCTACGAGCAGTACTTC
J gene: TRBJ2-7
D gene: .
V gene: TRBV7-9
clone size: once

CDR3 protein: CSVGSDSSYEQYF
CDR3 DNA: TGCAGCGTTGGATCGGACAGTTCCTACGAGCAGTACTTC
J gene: TRBJ2-7
D gene: .
V gene: TRBV29-1
clone size: .

CDR3 protein: CASSQVMDNSYEQYF
CDR3 DNA: TGCGCCAGCAGCCAAGTTATGGACAACTCCTACGAGCAGTACTTC
J gene: TRBJ2-7
D gene: .
V gene: TRBV4-3
clone size: .

CDR3 protein: CASSFSGNNEQFF
CDR3 DNA: TGTGCCAGCAGCTTTTCAGGAAACAATGAGCAGTTCTTC
J gene: TRBJ2-1
D gene: .
V gene: TRBV11-3
clone size: .

CDR3 protein: CASSPTVSYEQYF
CDR3 DNA: TGTGCCAGTTCCCCGACAGTTTCCTACGAGCAGTACTTC
J gene: TRBJ2-7
D gene: .
V gene: TRBV19
clone size: .

CDR3 protein: CASSERLAGDPGELFF
CDR3 DNA: TGCGCCAGCAGCGAACGACTAGCGGGAGACCCCGGGGAGCTGTTTTTT
J gene: TRBJ2-2
D gene: TRBD2
V gene: TRBV5-1
clone size: .

CDR3 protein: CASSQDDLNSGNTIYF
CDR3 DNA: TGCGCCAGCAGCCAAGATGATCTCAACTCTGGAAACACCATATATTTT
J gene: TRBJ1-3
D gene: .
V gene: TRBV4-3
clone size: .

CDR3 protein: CASSIWDTGELFF
CDR3 DNA: TGTGCCAGTAGTATTTGGGACACCGGGGAGCTGTTTTTT
J gene: TRBJ2-2
D gene: .
V gene: TRBV19
clone size: few

CDR3 protein: CASSQFGRAHEQYF
CDR3 DNA: TGTGCCAGCAGCCAGTTTGGACGGGCCCACGAGCAGTACTTC
J gene: TRBJ2-7
D gene: .
V gene: TRBV13
clone size: .

CDR3 protein: CASSLGRQGAYEQYF
CDR3 DNA: TGTGCCAGCAGCTTAGGTCGACAGGGGGCCTACGAGCAGTACTTC
J gene: TRBJ2-7
D gene: TRBD1
V gene: TRBV7-8
clone size: .

CDR3 protein: CASSAGQGYEQYF
CDR3 DNA: TGTGCCAGTAGTGCTGGACAGGGCTACGAGCAGTACTTC
J gene: TRBJ2-7
D gene: TRBD1
V gene: TRBV19
clone size: .

CDR3 protein: CSVTRDNEQFF
CDR3 DNA: TGCAGCGTGACTAGGGACAATGAGCAGTTCTTC
J gene: TRBJ2-1
D gene: .
V gene: TRBV29-1
clone size: .

CDR3 protein: CASSETGDYGYTF
CDR3 DNA: TGCGCCAGCAGCGAGACAGGGGATTATGGCTACACCTTC
J gene: TRBJ1-2
D gene: TRBD1
V gene: TRBV5-1
clone size: .

CDR3 protein: CASSIDIETYEQYF
CDR3 DNA: TGTGCCAGTAGTATTGATATAGAGACCTACGAGCAGTACTTC
J gene: TRBJ2-7
D gene: .
V gene: TRBV19
clone size: once

CDR3 protein: CASTNGSGTSYEQYF
CDR3 DNA: TGTGCCAGCACCAACGGAAGCGGGACAAGCTACGAGCAGTACTTC
J gene: TRBJ2-7
D gene: .
V gene: TRBV27
clone size: .

CDR3 protein: CSVLAGGPWEQFF
CDR3 DNA: TGCAGCGTATTAGCGGGAGGGCCTTGGGAGCAGTTCTTC
J gene: TRBJ2-1
D gene: TRBD2
V gene: TRBV29-1
clone size: once

CDR3 protein: CASSPRTGTKLETQYF
CDR3 DNA: TGTGCCAGCAGCCCCCGGACAGGGACTAAGCTAGAGACCCAGTACTTC
J gene: TRBJ2-5
D gene: .
V gene: TRBV9
clone size: .

CDR3 protein: CASSELRNTGELFF
CDR3 DNA: TGTGCCAGCAGTGAACTTAGAAACACCGGGGAGCTGTTTTTT
J gene: TRBJ2-2
D gene: .
V gene: TRBV6-1
clone size: .

CDR3 protein: CASSQLGGSYEQYF
CDR3 DNA: TGCGCCAGCAGCCAACTGGGGGGCTCCTACGAGCAGTACTTC
J gene: TRBJ2-7
D gene: .
V gene: TRBV4-1
clone size: once

CDR3 protein: CASSPQGTSPYEQYF
CDR3 DNA: TGCGCCAGCAGCCCACAGGGGACAAGTCCCTACGAGCAGTACTTC
J gene: TRBJ2-7
D gene: TRBD1
V gene: TRBV4-1
clone size: .

CDR3 protein: CASSPAVELVAKNIQYF
CDR3 DNA: TGTGCCAGCAGTCCCGCGGTAGAACTCGTAGCCAAAAACATTCAGTACTTC
J gene: TRBJ2-4
D gene: .
V gene: TRBV28
clone size: .

CDR3 protein: CASSPDASNTEAFF
CDR3 DNA: TGCGCCAGCAGCCCGGATGCGTCGAACACTGAAGCTTTCTTT
J gene: TRBJ1-1
D gene: .
V gene: TRBV5-1
clone size: .

CDR3 protein: CASSITQGYGYTF
CDR3 DNA: TGTGCCAGCAGTATAACACAGGGTTATGGCTACACCTTC
J gene: TRBJ1-2
D gene: .
V gene: TRBV27
clone size: once

CDR3 protein: CASSPVGGEGDTQYF
CDR3 DNA: TGTGCCAGCAGCCCCGTGGGCGGGGAGGGAGATACGCAGTATTTT
J gene: TRBJ2-3
D gene: TRBD2
V gene: TRBV11-2
clone size: .

CDR3 protein: CASSLYRGLGISSYEQYF
CDR3 DNA: TGCGCCAGCAGCTTGTACAGGGGGCTCGGGATCAGCTCCTACGAGCAGTACTTC
J gene: TRBJ2-7
D gene: TRBD1
V gene: TRBV5-1
clone size: .

CDR3 protein: CAYSWGSSYEQYF
CDR3 DNA: TGTGCCTATTCCTGGGGTAGCTCCTACGAGCAGTACTTC
J gene: TRBJ2-7
D gene: .
V gene: TRBV30
clone size: .